Described below is a single TCR beta chain sequence and its context. Its antigen is still unknown. The sequenced fragment ends 3 residues before the CDR3 boundary, so the rest is inferred from the germline J gene. These data come from a study of T cells in women clearing cervical HPV infection. Study-level background: Blood came at first lesion visit for cases, post-clearance for controls.

The germline V gene has CDR1 SGHNT and CDR2 YENEEA. Trimming left V 5 bases short and J 7 bases short, with 12 bases between. The CDR3 extends over 14 amino acids. The data were produced by immunoSEQ multiplex PCR, yet TCRdb's version contains in-frame clones alone and is incomplete. Found here are more than 25,000 clones; the top ten clones hold 3.5% to 4.5%. HPV was found by MY09/MY11 PCR and dot-blot genotyping. Overall study results and limits: TRBV6-7 relative abundance averaged about 0.1% in cases and approximately 0.15% in controls.

Sequencing input: blood buffy coat. The V gene is TRBV11-3, the J gene TRBJ1-6; D is undetermined. This sequence was found in a woman between 18 and 70 years old with a cervical HPV16 infection that either progressed to CIN3+ or cleared (not recorded which). The DNA read from the CDR3 is TGTGCCAGCAGCCGAGGGCAGGTCAATTCACCC. It yields the protein CASSRGQVNSP. In full, the CDR3 is CASSRGQVNSPLHF.